The 2 T cell receptor beta chains reported below all come from one sample, sequenced in a study of cytomegalovirus exposure and HLA in healthy donors. With 60 Vbeta and 13 Jbeta primers, the PCR was carried out. The repertoire was sequenced with immunoSEQ multiplex PCR; TCRdb's copy has only in-frame clones and lacks some. The sample holds 100,000 or so clones, around 64% seen once. The specimen was PBMCs. These receptors were taken from a man aged 25 to 40 in good health and CMV-seronegative.

A word on this clone: Other DNA variants within this sample encode the same CDR3. This CDR3 is CASSLRSGNTEAFF. CDR3 DNA: TGTGCCAGCAGTTTGCGTTCAGGTAACACTGAAGCTTTCTTT. V gene TRBV27 combines with J gene TRBJ1-1, with D hard to call. Germline assignment: CDR1 MNHEY and CDR2 SMNVEV (reference sequence). The CDR3 has 14 amino acids. The V gene lost 3 bases and the J gene lost 2 bases, with 10 bases spanning the gap.

This chain joins TRBV6-5 and TRBJ2-1; unclear D gene. CDR1 is MNHEY, CDR2 SVGAGI, per germline. The CDR3 runs to 13 residues. V lost 2 bases, J lost 4 bases, and 6 bases lay in between. In nucleotides, the CDR3 is TGTGCCAGCAGTTACGGGCTATACAATGAGCAGTTCTTC. Amino acids: CASSYGLYNEQFF.